The clone carrying this T cell receptor (beta chain) was seen a handful of times. Its antigen is not known. This sample stems from a study of T-cell reconstitution after alpha-beta-depleted transplantation in children. The study's findings and limits: The origin of high day-60 TCRbeta diversity in some patients lay in surviving recipient T cells and thymic progenitors. About two months after transplant, alpha-beta T cells reportedly came from several hundred expanded graft clones.

For TCRbeta, the library was prepared with unique molecular identifiers. Each CDR3 protein is one row after TCRdb ran MiXCR on the PCR reads. The sample holds about 980,000 distinct CDR3 sequences; under 30% are singletons and the top ten take about 28%. The CDR3 contains 18 residues. Looked up from germline, CDR1 is KGHSH and CDR2 is LQKENI. The V gene end was trimmed by 1 base and the J gene end by 0 bases; junction bases not matched to a gene: 12. The V call is TRBV18, the J call TRBJ2-7, with TRBD2 matching over 7 bases. The sample in question was PBMCs, mostly from graft donor cells, obtained 360 days after TCRalphabeta/CD19-depleted stem cell transplant. The sequence came from a boy less than two years old who had a stem cell transplant for SCID, so the T cells may come from the graft donor. CDR3 in DNA: TGTGCCAGCTCACCACTTCCCCCCGCGCGGGGGAGCTCCTACGAGCAGTACTTC. As protein: CASSPLPPARGSSYEQYF.